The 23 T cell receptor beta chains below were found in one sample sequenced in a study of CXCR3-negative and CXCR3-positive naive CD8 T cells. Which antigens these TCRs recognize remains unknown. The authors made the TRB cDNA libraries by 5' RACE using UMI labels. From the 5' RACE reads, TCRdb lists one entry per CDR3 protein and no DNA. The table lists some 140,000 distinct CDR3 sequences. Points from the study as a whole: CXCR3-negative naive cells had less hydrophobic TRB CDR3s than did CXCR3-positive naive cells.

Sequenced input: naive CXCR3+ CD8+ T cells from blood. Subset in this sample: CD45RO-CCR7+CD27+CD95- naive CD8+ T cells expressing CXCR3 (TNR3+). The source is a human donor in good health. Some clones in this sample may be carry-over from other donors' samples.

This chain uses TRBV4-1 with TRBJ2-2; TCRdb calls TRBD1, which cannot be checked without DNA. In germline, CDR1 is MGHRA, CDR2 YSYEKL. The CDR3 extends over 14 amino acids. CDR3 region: CASSRTGDTGELFF.

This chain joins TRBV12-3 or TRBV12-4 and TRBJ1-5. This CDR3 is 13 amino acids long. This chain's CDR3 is CASRPNSAQPQHF.

CDR3 sequence reads: CASRTSGSSPHTHNEQFF. The rearrangement joins TRBV13 to TRBJ2-1; TCRdb lists TRBD2, though no DNA is available to test this call. CDR1 is PRHDT and CDR2 is FYEKMQ in the germline V gene (reference sequence). The CDR3 sequence is 18 residues long.

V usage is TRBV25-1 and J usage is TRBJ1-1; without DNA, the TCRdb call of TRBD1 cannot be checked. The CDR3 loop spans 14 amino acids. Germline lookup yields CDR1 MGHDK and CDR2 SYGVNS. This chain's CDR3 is CASSSPRRVGEAFF. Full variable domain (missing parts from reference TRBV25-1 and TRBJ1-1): EADIYQTPRYLVIGTGKKITLECSQTMGHDKMYWYQQDPGMELHLIHYSYGVNSTEKGDLSSESTVSRIRTEHFPLTLESARPSHTSQYLCASSSPRRVGEAFFGQGTRLTVV.

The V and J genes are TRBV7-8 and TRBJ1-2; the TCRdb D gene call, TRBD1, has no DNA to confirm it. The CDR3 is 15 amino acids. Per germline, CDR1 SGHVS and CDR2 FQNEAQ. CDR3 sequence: CASSLGAETNYGYTF.

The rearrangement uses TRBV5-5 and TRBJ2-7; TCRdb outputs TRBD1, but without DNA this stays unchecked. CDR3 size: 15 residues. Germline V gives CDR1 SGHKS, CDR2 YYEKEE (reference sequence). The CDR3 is CASSLAWQGGYEQYF.

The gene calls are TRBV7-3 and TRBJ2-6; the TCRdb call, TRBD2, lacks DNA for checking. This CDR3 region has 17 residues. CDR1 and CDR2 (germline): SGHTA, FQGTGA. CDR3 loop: CASSELEGYSGANVLTF.

The CDR3 region is CASSPLGRSGTPYEQYF. The chain is built from TRBV28 and TRBJ2-7; lacking DNA, the TRBD1 call made by TCRdb goes unchecked. CDR3 length: 17 amino acids. From germline, CDR1 is MDHEN and CDR2 SYDVKM.

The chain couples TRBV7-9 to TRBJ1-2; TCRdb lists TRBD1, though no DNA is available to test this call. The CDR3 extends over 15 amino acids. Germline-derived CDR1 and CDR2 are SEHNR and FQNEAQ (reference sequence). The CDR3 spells CASSSNRGTSYGYTF.

This CDR3 reads CASSTRWRDLSGYTF. The V gene is TRBV4-3, the J gene TRBJ1-2. This CDR3 region has 15 residues. The germline CDR1 and CDR2 sequences are LGHNA and YSLEER.

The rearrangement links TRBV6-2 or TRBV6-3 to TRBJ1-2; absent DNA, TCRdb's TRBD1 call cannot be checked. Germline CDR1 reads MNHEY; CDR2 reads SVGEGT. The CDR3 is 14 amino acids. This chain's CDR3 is CASSYSRQGYGYTF.

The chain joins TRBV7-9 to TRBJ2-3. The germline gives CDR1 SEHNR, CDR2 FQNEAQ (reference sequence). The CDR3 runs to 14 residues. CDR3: CASSLVKKVDTQYF.

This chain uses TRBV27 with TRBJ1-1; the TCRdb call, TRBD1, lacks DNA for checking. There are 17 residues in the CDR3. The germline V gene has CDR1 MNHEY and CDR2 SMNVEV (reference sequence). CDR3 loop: CASSPPGVRAMNTEAFF.

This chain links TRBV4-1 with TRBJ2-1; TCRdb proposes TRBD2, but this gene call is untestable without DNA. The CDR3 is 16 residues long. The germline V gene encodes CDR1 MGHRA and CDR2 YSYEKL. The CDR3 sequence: CASSQEPGLVFYEQFF.

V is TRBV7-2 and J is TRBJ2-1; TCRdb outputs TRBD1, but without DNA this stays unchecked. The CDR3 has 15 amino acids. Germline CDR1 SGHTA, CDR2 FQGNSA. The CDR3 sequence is CASSPGGGDYNEQFF.

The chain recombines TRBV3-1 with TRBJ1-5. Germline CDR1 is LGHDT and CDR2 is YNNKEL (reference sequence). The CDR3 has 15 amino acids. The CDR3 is CASSQEVGLNQPQHF.

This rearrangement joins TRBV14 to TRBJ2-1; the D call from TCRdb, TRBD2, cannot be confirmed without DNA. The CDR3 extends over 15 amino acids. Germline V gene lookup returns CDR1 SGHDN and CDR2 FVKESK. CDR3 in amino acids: CASSQDNNAGNEQFF.

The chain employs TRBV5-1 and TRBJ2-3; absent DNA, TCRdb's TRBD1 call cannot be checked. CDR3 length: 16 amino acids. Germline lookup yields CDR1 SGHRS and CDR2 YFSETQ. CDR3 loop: CASSAESGLRVDAQYF.

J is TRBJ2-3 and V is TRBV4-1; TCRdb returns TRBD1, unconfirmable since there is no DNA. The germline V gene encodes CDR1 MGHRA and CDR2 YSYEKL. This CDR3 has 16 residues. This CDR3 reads CASSQAPGQGTDTQYF.

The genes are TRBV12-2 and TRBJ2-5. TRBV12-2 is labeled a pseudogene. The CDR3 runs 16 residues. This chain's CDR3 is CASRLETSGVQETHYF.

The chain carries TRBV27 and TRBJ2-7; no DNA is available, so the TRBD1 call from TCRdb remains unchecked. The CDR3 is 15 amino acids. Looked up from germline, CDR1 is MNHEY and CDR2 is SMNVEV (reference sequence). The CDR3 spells CASSLNRDRVYEQYF.

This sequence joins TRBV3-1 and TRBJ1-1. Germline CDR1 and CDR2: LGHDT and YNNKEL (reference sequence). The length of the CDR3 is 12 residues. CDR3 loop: CASSQDFTEAFF.

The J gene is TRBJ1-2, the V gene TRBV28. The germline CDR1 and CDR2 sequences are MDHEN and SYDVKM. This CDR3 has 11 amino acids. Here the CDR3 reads CASSGGYGYTF.